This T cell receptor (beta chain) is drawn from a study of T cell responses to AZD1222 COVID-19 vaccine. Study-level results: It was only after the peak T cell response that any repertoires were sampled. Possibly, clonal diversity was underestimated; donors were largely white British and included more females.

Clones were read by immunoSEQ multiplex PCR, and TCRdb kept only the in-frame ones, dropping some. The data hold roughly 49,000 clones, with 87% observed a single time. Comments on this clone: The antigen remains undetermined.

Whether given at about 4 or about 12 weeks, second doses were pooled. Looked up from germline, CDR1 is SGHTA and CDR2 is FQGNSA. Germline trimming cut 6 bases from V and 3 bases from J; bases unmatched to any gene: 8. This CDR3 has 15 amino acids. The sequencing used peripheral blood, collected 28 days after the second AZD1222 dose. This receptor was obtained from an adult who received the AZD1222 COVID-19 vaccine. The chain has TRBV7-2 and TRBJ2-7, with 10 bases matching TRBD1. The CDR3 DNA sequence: TGTGCCAGCAGTTCCGGGACAGGGGCTCACTACGAGCAGTACTTC. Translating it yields CASSSGTGAHYEQYF.